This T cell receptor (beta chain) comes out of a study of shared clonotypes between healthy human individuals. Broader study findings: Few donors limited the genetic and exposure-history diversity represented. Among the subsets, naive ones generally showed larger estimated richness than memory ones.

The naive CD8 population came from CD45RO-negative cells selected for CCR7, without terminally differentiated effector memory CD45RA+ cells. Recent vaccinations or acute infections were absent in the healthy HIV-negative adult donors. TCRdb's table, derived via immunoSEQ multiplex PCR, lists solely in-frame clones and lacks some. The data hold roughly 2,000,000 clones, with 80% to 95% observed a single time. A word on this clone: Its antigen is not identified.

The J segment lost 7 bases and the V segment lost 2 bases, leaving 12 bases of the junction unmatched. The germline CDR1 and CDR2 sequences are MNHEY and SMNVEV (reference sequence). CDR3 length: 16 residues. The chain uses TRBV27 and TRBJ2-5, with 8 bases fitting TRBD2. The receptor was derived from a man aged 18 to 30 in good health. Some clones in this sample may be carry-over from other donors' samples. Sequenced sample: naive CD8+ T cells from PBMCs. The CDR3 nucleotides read TGTGCCAGCAGTTTACCGGGACTAGAACGGGCGGGGACCCAGTACTTC. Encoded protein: CASSLPGLERAGTQYF.